The next 17 T cell receptor beta chains were all read from a single sample in a study of blood T cell repertoires in COVID-19. Libraries were prepared by immunoSEQ multiplex PCR; TCRdb keeps only in-frame clonotypes and omits some of them. This repertoire shows under 55,000 clones, roughly 90% found once; its top ten account for about 3.8%. Input material: peripheral blood. These receptors were taken from a human donor in a cohort sampled during active COVID-19.

This clone appeared a single time. J is TRBJ1-5 and V is TRBV4-1, with 7 bases matching TRBD1. The V gene end was trimmed by 2 bases and the J gene end by 3 bases; junction bases not matched to a gene: 13. CDR3 length: 18 residues. Germline CDR1 and CDR2: MGHRA and YSYEKL. The CDR3 sequence: CASSQPPGGTAYNQPQHF. DNA for the CDR3: TGCGCCAGCAGCCAACCCCCCGGAGGGACAGCGTACAATCAGCCCCAGCATTTT.

The chain employs TRBV5-4 and TRBJ2-7; TRBD1 matches at 10 bases. Germline loops: CDR1 SGHNT, CDR2 YYREEE (reference sequence). This CDR3 spans 15 amino acids. V shed 5 bases and J 4 bases; nucleotides not matched to a gene: 9. The chain's CDR3 is CASSPTVGQGYEQYF. The CDR3 coding sequence is TGTGCCAGCAGTCCGACGGTGGGACAGGGGTACGAGCAGTACTTC.

This chain links TRBV2 with TRBJ2-7, with TRBD2 matching 16 bases. J was trimmed by 0 bases and V by 6 bases; bases with no gene match: 5. CDR3 length: 17 residues. Per germline, CDR1 SNHLY and CDR2 FYNNEI. In nucleotides, the CDR3 is TGTGCCAGCAGAACCGGGACTAGCGGGAGGGCCTCCTACGAGCAGTACTTC. The encoded protein is CASRTGTSGRASYEQYF. Full variable domain (outside the CDR3, taken from reference TRBV2 and TRBJ2-7): EPEVTQTPSHQVTQMGQEVILRCVPISNHLYFYWYRQILGQKVEFLVSFYNNEISEKSEIFDDQFSVERPDGSNFTLKIRSTKLEDSAMYFCASRTGTSGRASYEQYFGPGTRLTVT.

The CDR3 sequence is CAPFRGYGYTF. The DNA for the CDR3 is TGTGCCCCTTTTCGGGGGTATGGCTACACCTTC. The V gene is TRBV3-1 (or the pseudogene TRBV3-2), the J gene TRBJ1-2; perhaps TRBD1 as D (5 bases). Germline CDR1 is LGHDT and CDR2 is YNNKEL (reference sequence). The CDR3 is 11 amino acids. The V end was cut by 11 bases, the J end by 5 bases, with 12 bases between.

V gene TRBV27 combines with J gene TRBJ1-5, with 7 bases identical to TRBD1. Germline CDR1 and CDR2: MNHEY and SMNVEV (reference sequence). After removal of 6 bases from V and 3 bases from J, the junction contained 5 bases not matched to a gene. The CDR3 is 14 residues long. The CDR3 loop is CASSPQGVNQPQHF. The CDR3 region has the DNA TGTGCCAGCAGCCCGCAGGGGGTCAATCAGCCCCAGCATTTT.

The rearrangement joins TRBV9 to TRBJ2-7; unclear D gene. Germline CDR1 SGDLS, CDR2 YYNGEE. V was trimmed by 0 bases and J by 0 bases, leaving 7 bases between them. CDR3 length: 14 amino acids. Here the CDR3 DNA reads TGTGCCAGCAGCGTAGGGCTTGGCTCCTACGAGCAGTACTTC. Translated: CASSVGLGSYEQYF.

V is TRBV3-1 (or the pseudogene TRBV3-2) and J is TRBJ1-1; D not resolved. Germline V gene sequence: CDR1 LGHDT, CDR2 YNNKEL (reference sequence). V gave up 3 bases and J gave up 3 bases, with 11 bases separating them. The CDR3 is 14 residues long. DNA for the CDR3: TGTGCCAGCAGCCACCTGGCCGGAGACACTGAAGCTTTCTTT. This translates into CASSHLAGDTEAFF.

The chain is built from TRBV5-8 and TRBJ2-4, with 8 bases that match TRBD1. The germline CDR1 and CDR2 sequences are SGHTS and YDEGEE. The junction had 5 bases not matched to a gene; V was cut back by 5 bases and J by 7 bases. The CDR3 runs to 13 residues. The CDR3 reads CASSRTGRNIQYF. CDR3 sequence (DNA): TGTGCCAGCAGTAGGACAGGGCGGAACATTCAGTACTTC.

The chain carries TRBV29-1 and TRBJ2-3, with D possibly being TRBD1 (6 bases). V lost 5 bases to trimming and J lost 2 bases, with 11 bases between them. The CDR3 totals 13 residues. Germline V CDR1 and CDR2: SQVTM, ANQGSEA. CDR3 in DNA: TGCAGCGTTCCAGGGGACGTCACAGATACGCAGTATTTT. The encoded protein is CSVPGDVTDTQYF.

V and J are TRBV10-3 and TRBJ1-5; weak D call: TRBD1 (6 bases). Germline loops: CDR1 ENHRY, CDR2 SYGVKD. V shed 6 bases and J shed 4 bases, with 13 bases lying between them. There are 14 residues in the CDR3. The CDR3 sequence is CAIRAGEVNQPQHF. Here the CDR3 DNA reads TGTGCCATCAGGGCAGGGGAAGTAAATCAGCCCCAGCATTTT.

The gene calls are TRBV4-1 and TRBJ2-7, with 7 bases fitting TRBD1. V gave up 2 bases and J gave up 7 bases; unmatched junction bases: 11. CDR1 and CDR2 (germline): MGHRA, YSYEKL. The CDR3 length is 15 residues. CDR3 DNA sequence: TGCGCCAGCAGCCAACTTTGGATAGGGGGCCAAGAGCAGTACGTC. It is translated as CASSQLWIGGQEQYV.

The V and J genes are TRBV10-3 and TRBJ1-2, with no clear D. CDR1 is ENHRY, CDR2 SYGVKD, per germline. The CDR3 is 16 amino acids. V lost 7 bases, J lost 2 bases, and 20 bases lay in between. DNA of the CDR3: TGTGCCATCACACCAACCGCCAAAGGAGTCAACTATGGCTACACCTTC. It encodes CAITPTAKGVNYGYTF.

The chain recombines TRBV30 with TRBJ1-3, with D possibly TRBD1 on 6 matching bases. V lost 0 bases and J lost 0, with 6 bases in between. CDR3 length: 14 residues. CDR1 and CDR2 from the germline V gene are GTSNPN and SVGIG (reference sequence). CDR3: CAWSVGGSGNTIYF. CDR3 sequence (DNA): TGTGCCTGGAGTGTAGGGGGCTCTGGAAACACCATATATTTT.

The chain links TRBV7-8 to TRBJ2-7, with a tentative D call TRBD2 (5 bases). CDR1 SGHVS and CDR2 FQNEAQ come from the germline V gene. This CDR3 contains 16 residues. Trimming took off 1 base at V and 2 bases at J, with 15 bases between the two ends. Here the CDR3 reads CASSLGTATIPYEQYV. In DNA, the CDR3 is TGTGCCAGCAGCTTAGGGACTGCCACTATACCCTACGAGCAGTACGTC.

The chain employs TRBV7-9 and TRBJ2-7; 10 bases map to TRBD1. The CDR3 covers 15 residues. In germline, CDR1 is SEHNR, CDR2 FQNEAQ (reference sequence). After removal of 1 base from V and 4 bases from J, the junction contained 4 bases not matched to a gene. The CDR3 reads CASSLGGTGAYEQYV. In DNA, the CDR3 is TGTGCCAGCAGCTTAGGGGGGACAGGGGCGTACGAGCAGTACGTC.

J is TRBJ2-7 and V is TRBV2; a weak D match, TRBD1 (6 bases). The CDR3 covers 13 residues. The V end lost 6 bases, the J end lost 1 base, and 10 bases lay between the germline ends. Germline CDR1 is SNHLY and CDR2 is FYNNEI. CDR3 bases: TGTGCCAGCAGCGGGGACAATTCCTACGAGCAGTACGTC. Its translation is CASSGDNSYEQYV.

CDR3 amino acids: CAWDREGSPLHF. DNA of the CDR3: TGTGCCTGGGACAGGGAGGGCTCACCCCTCCACTTT. The chain has TRBV30 and TRBJ1-6, with 7 bases aligning to TRBD1. The ends lost 5 bases at V and 10 bases at J; junction bases unmatched: 5. The CDR3 extends over 12 amino acids. In germline, CDR1 is GTSNPN, CDR2 SVGIG (reference sequence).